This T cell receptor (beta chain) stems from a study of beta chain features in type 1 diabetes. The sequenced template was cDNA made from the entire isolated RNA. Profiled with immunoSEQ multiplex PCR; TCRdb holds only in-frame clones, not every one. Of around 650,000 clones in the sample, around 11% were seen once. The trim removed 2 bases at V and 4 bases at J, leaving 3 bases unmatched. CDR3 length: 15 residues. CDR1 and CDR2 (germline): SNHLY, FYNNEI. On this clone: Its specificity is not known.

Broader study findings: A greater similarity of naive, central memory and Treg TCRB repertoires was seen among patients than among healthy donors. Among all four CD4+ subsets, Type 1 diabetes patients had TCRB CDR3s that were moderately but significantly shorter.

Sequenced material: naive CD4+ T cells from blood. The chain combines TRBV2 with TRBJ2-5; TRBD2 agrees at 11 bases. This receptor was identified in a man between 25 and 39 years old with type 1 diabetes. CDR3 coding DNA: TGTGCCAGCAGTGAAACACTAGCGGGGGCAGAGACCCAGTACTTC. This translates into CASSETLAGAETQYF.